This passage covers 4 T cell receptor beta chains from one sample sequenced in a study of CD8+ T cells in alopecia areata (dated by TCRdb to between 2018 and 2020). Reading the label with the study, this specimen's time point is: baseline before oral tofacitinib. Libraries were made using the immunoSEQ multiplex PCR assay. RNA was extracted from all samples and reverse transcribed into cDNA, which served as template for TCR sequencing. TCRdb took over this immuneACCESS table, retaining in-frame rearrangements with V and J assigned. Such tables are incomplete; in checked studies, under half of the missing clones stem from an unresolved V gene, and the remainder is unexplained. Within this sample are 55,000 to 75,000 clones, with 45% to 55% of them counted one time only. The ten largest clonotypes hold 15% to 20% of the sample. Sequenced here: CD8+ T cells sorted from blood, sampled at week 0. The source is a human donor with alopecia areata.

The chain is built from TRBV27 and TRBJ1-2; D uncertain. Trimming shortened V by 6 bases and J by 5 bases, and 13 bases separated the two germline ends. CDR3 length equals 13 residues. Germline CDR1 and CDR2: MNHEY and SMNVEV (reference sequence). CDR3 coding DNA: TGTGCCAGCAGCCCCAAGGCGCCGTATGGCTACACCTTC. Its translation is CASSPKAPYGYTF.

This clone has more than one count but fewer than ten. It differs at one base from a far larger clone, so likely a read error. The CDR3 region has the DNA TGTGCCAGCAGCTTAGACCAGGGGGGAAACATTCAGTACTTC. Amino acids: CASSLDQGGNIQYF. The V gene is TRBV5-6, the J gene TRBJ2-4; tentatively, D is TRBD1 (7 bases). The germline V and J ends were trimmed by 2 bases and 6 bases, with 12 bases remaining between them. Germline V gene lookup returns CDR1 SGHDT and CDR2 YYEEEE. The CDR3 is 14 residues long.

The CDR3 protein is CASSDGTGGIANVLTF. CDR3 DNA: TGCGCCTCCTCGGATGGCACAGGGGGCATCGCCAACGTCCTGACTTTC. The V call is TRBV5-1, the J call TRBJ2-6; 9 bases agree with TRBD1. The CDR3 runs 16 residues. The germline V gene has CDR1 SGHRS and CDR2 YFSETQ. The ends lost 10 bases at V and 7 bases at J; junction bases unmatched: 15. The full variable domain, in which reference TRBV5-1 and TRBJ2-6 provide the parts outside the CDR3, is KAGVTQTPRYLIKTRGQQVTLSCSPISGHRSVSWYQQTPGQGLQFLFEYFSETQRNKGNFPGRFSGRQFSNSRSEMNVSTLELGDSALYLCASSDGTGGIANVLTFGAGSRLTVL.

The CDR3: CASSLELSYEQYF. Written as DNA, the CDR3 is TGTGCCAGCAGCTTGGAGCTATCCTACGAGCAGTACTTC. The J gene is TRBJ2-7, the V gene TRBV5-4, with D hard to call. From germline, CDR1 is SGHNT and CDR2 YYREEE (reference sequence). The CDR3 covers 13 residues. V was cut by 0 bases and J by 1 base, with 5 bases left in between. Based on the CDR3 plus reference TRBV5-4 and TRBJ2-7, the full variable domain is ETGVTQSPTHLIKTRGQQVTLRCSSQSGHNTVSWYQQALGQGPQFIFQYYREEENGRGNFPPRFSGLQFPNYSSELNVNALELDDSALYLCASSLELSYEQYFGPGTRLTVT.